The sequence of this T cell receptor (beta chain) was determined in a study of blood T cell repertoires in COVID-19. The wider study: PBMCs, B-cell-depleted T cells, or T cells provided the cDNA or gDNA that made up the material.

The study assigned cohorts using participant-reported clinical history. The V gene end was trimmed by 1 base and the J gene end by 2 bases; junction bases not matched to a gene: 6. CDR3 length: 17 amino acids. Germline V gene sequence: CDR1 MNHEY, CDR2 SMNVEV (reference sequence). Only in-frame clones appear in the TCRdb table, and some are missing; sequencing was by immunoSEQ multiplex PCR. The sample shows fewer than 250,000 clones, roughly 83% of them seen only once. The chain recombines TRBV27 with TRBJ1-2; 11 nucleotides line up with TRBD1. The sequence was collected from a woman between 50 and 59 years old who had recovered from COVID-19. The sequencing sample was made of PBMCs or T cells enriched from blood (not recorded which). The CDR3, as DNA: TGTGCCAGCAGTTTATGGACAGGGGGCTTCTTGAACTATGGCTACACCTTC. Its translation is CASSLWTGGFLNYGYTF.